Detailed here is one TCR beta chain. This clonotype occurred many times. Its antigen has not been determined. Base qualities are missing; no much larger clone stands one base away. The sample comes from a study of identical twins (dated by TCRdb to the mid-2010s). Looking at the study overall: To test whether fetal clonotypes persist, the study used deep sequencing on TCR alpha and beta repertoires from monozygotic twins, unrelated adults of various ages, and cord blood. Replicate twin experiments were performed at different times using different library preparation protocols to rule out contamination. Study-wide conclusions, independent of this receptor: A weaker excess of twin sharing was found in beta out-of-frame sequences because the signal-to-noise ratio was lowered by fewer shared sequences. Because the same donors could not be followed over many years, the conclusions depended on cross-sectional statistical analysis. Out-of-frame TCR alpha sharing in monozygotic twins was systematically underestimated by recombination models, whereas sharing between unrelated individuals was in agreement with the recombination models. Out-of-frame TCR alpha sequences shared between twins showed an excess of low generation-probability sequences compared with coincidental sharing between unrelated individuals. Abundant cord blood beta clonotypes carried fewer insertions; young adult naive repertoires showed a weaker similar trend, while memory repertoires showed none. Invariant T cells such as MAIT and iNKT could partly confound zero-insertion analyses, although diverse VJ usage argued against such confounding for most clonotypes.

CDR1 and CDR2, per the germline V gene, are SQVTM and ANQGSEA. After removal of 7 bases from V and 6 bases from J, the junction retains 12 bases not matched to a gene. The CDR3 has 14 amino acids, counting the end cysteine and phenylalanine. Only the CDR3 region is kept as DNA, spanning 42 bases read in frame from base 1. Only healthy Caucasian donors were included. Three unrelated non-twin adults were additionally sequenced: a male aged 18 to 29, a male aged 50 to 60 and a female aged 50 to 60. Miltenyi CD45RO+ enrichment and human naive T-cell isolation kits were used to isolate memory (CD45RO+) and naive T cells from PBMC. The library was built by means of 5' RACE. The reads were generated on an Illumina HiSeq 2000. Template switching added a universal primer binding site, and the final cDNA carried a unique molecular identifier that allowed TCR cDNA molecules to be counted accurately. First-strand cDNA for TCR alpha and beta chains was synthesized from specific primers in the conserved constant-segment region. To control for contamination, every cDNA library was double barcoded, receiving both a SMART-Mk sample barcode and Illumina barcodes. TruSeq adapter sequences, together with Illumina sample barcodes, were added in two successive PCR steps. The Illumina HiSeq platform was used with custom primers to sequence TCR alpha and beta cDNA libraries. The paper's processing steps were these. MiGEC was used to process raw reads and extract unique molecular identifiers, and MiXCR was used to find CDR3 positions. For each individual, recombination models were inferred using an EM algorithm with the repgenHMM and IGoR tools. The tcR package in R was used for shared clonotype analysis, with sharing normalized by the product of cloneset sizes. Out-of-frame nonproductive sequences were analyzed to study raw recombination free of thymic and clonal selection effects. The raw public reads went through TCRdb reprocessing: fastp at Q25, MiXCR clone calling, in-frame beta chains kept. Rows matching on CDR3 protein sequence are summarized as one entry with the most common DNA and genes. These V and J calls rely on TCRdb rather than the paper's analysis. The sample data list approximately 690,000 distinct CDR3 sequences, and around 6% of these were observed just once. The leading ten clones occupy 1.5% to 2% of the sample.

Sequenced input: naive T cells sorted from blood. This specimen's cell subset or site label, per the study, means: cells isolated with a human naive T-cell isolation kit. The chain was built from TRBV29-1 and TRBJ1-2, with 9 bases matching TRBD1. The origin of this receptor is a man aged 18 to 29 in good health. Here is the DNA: TGCAGCGCTATATCGGACAGGGGAGGACATGGCTACACCTTC. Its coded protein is CSAISDRGGHGYTF.